This TCR beta chain comes out of a study of beta chain features in type 1 diabetes (dated by TCRdb to 2017 to 2018). About the study as a whole: Mean age, gender distribution, total cell number and subset yield did not differ between patients and healthy donors. In the study, recently diagnosed type 1 diabetes patients and matched healthy donors were compared on the TCRB repertoires of their sorted circulating CD4+ T cell subsets. Naive and central memory subsets were obtained from all 28 donors, but regulatory and stem cell-like memory subsets were isolated from only 8 patients and roughly 8 healthy donors. A total of some 100,000,000 sorted cells were examined across all samples, and the number of cells per subset was strongly correlated with RNA yield. Summary of the overall study and its limitations: Naive, central memory and regulatory TCRB repertoires appeared more similar among patients than among healthy donors. Shorter templates might have been favored by PCR, but patient and control samples were amplified and corrected together, so both groups would have been affected equally by any skew. Because the HLA sub-analyses included only small numbers of individuals, any influence of HLA type on TCRB rearrangement was left unresolved. Type 1 diabetes patients showed a moderate but significant shortening of TCRB CDR3 length in all four CD4+ subsets. Fewer insertions and more nucleotide deletions at VDJ recombination sites were observed in patients with type 1 diabetes, implying thymic rearrangement abnormalities. Because cDNA was sequenced instead of genomic DNA, activated cells with high expression could be over-represented, although the groups did not differ in activation or CD3 levels.

A single peripheral blood draw of around 120 mL on average was collected from each donor into heparinised tubes. A BD FACSAria II was used to sort naive, central memory, regulatory and stem cell-like memory CD4+ T cells with a panel that included CD45RO, CCR7, CD25, CD127, CD95 and CD27. All sorted populations exceeded 95% purity. Right away, PBMCs were isolated by Lymphoprep density gradient centrifugation and were stained directly, with no culture step. So that batch effects would be minimized, each experiment stained and sorted samples in pairs, pairing one healthy donor with one patient. According to the germline V gene, CDR1 reads SGHTA and CDR2 reads FQGNSA. V has 2 bases trimmed and J has 7 bases trimmed; junction bases matching no gene number 10. The CDR3 spans 16 residues, from the cysteine through the phenylalanine. The only DNA kept is the CDR3, 48 bases in frame from the first base. This clone was detected a few times. Its antigen specificity is not known. No base qualities exist here, and no much larger clone lies one base off it.

All of the isolated RNA was reverse transcribed with the High Capacity cDNA Reverse Transcription Kit, so expressed TCRB transcripts were sequenced. Deep immunoSEQ sequencing was applied to naive, central memory and regulatory T cell samples, giving an average of approximately 3.8 million total reads per sample. After sorted cells were lysed in RLT buffer, RNA was extracted with DNase-treated RNeasy Micro or Mini kits, with the choice depending on cell number. To prevent cross-contamination, every cell subset was processed on its own, while patient and healthy donor samples were processed together. The immunoSEQ multiplex PCR was used to amplify TCRB sequences from cDNA, yielding 87-bp fragments that span the CDR3 region. Sequencing of the amplicons was done on the Illumina HiSeq platform. The authors' analysis ran thus. PCR bias was corrected computationally using synthetic template baselines, and reads within Hamming distance 2 were collapsed, with unmergeable singletons discarded. By aligning reads against IMGT, V, D and J genes, CDR3 length, and insertions or deletions at six rearrangement sites were assigned. Within each subset, clonotype counts were normalized to the number of sorted cells before true diversity and Gini coefficients were calculated with the tcR R package. The overlap coefficient, calculated on TCRB nucleotide sequences, was used to measure repertoire sharing. Here the immuneACCESS table is served through TCRdb, limited to in-frame sequences with V and J called. Missing clones are a known gap in these copies; in checked studies unresolved V genes cover under half, and the rest lacks a known reason. That table gives V, J and clone size, and the DNA gave D and trimming. In this sample the table shows roughly 150,000 clones, roughly 10% of which occur a single time. Around 2.1% of the sample comes from the top ten.

The source material was central memory CD4+ T cells from blood. The chain joins TRBV7-2 to TRBJ2-7; TRBD1 aligns with 11 central bases. This sequence originates from a man younger than 30 in good health. The CDR3 amino acid sequence is: CASSLNSGTGGGEQYF. The bases read TGTGCCAGCAGCTTAAATTCAGGGACAGGGGGTGGAGAGCAGTACTTC. Reference TRBV7-2 and TRBJ2-7 proteins supply the regions before and after the CDR3; the full variable domain is: GAGVSQSPSNKVTEKGKDVELRCDPISGHTALYWYRQSLGQGLEFLIYFQGNSAPDKSGLPSDRFSAERTGGSVSTLTIQRTQQEDSAVYLCASSLNSGTGGGEQYFGPGTRLTVT.